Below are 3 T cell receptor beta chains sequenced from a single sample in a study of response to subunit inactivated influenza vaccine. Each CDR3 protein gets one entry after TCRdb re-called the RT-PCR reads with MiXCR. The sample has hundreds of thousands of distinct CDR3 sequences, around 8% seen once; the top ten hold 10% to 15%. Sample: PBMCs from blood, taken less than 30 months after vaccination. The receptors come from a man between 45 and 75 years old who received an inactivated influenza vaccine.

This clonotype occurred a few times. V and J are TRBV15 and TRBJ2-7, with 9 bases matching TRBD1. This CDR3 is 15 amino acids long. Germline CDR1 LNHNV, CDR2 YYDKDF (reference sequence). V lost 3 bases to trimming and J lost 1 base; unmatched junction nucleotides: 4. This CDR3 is CATSRTGTGSYEQYF. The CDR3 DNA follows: TGTGCCACCAGCAGGACCGGGACAGGGTCCTACGAGCAGTACTTC.

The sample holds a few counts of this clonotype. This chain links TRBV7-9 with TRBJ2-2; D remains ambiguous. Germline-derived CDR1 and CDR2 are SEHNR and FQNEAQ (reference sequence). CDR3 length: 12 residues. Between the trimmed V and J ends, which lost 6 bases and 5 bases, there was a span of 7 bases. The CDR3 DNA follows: TGTGCCAGCAGGACACGGACCGGGGAGCTGTTTTTT. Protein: CASRTRTGELFF.

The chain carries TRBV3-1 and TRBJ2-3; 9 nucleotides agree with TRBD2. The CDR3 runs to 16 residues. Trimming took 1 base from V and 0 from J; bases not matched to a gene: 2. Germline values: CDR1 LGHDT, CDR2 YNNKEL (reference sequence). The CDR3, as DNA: TGTGCCAGCAGCCAAGGGACTAGCGTTAGCACAGATACGCAGTATTTT. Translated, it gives CASSQGTSVSTDTQYF.